The 11 T cell receptor beta chains below all came from one sample that was sequenced in a study of regulatory T cells in long-lasting Graves disease. Library construction for TCR beta used iRepertoire HTBI primers and Arm-PCR of CDR3 regions. Using its own MiXCR run on the multiplex PCR reads, TCRdb lists one record per CDR3 protein. The sample carries approximately 360,000 distinct CDR3 sequences, approximately 25% recorded once. This sample's time point: persistent/refractory GD, antithyroid drugs over 5 years with positive TRAb. Researchers made the TCR library from RNA that was extracted from PBMCs. The source was peripheral blood mononuclear cells (PBMCs), collected when the disease was refractory, from a patient treated with antithyroid drugs. Receptors originate from a woman in her thirties or forties with Graves disease.

The chain links TRBV20-1 to TRBJ2-5; TRBD2 aligns across 7 bases. After removal of 0 bases from V and 4 bases from J, the junction contained 8 bases not matched to a gene. The germline V gene has CDR1 DFQATT and CDR2 SNEGSKA (reference sequence). The CDR3 sequence is 15 residues long. The CDR3 DNA follows: TGCAGTGCTAGAGATCGAATTGCGGGAGCAGAGACCCAGTACTTC. Translation gives CSARDRIAGAETQYF.

This clonotype was counted many times. The chain carries TRBV28 and TRBJ2-7, with TRBD2 matching 10 bases. Unmatched junction bases numbered 16, after V lost 6 bases and J lost 2 bases. The germline CDR1 and CDR2 sequences are MDHEN and SYDVKM. The CDR3 loop spans 18 amino acids. The DNA of the CDR3 is TGTGCCAGCAGCCGCCGGGGGAGTCTAGCGGGAGAAGCCTACGAGCAGTACTTC. Its protein product is CASSRRGSLAGEAYEQYF.

Note on this clonotype: The junction shows a germline mismatch at one end, possibly a read error. The gene calls are TRBV20-1 and TRBJ1-5; D may be TRBD1 (6 bases). The CDR3 spans 15 residues. Per the germline V gene, CDR1 is DFQATT and CDR2 is SNEGSKA (reference sequence). Here the CDR3 DNA reads TGCAGTGCTCAACAGGGCCCGGGGGGGAATCAGCCCCAGCAGTTT. Translation gives CSAQQGPGGNQPQQF.

Ten or more counts support this clonotype. The rearrangement uses TRBV20-1 and TRBJ1-2; D gene ambiguous. With 4 bases removed from V and 5 bases from J, the gap between germline ends came to 20 bases. Per the germline V gene, CDR1 is DFQATT and CDR2 is SNEGSKA (reference sequence). The CDR3 covers 15 residues. The CDR3 sequence is CSANQEGPSLYGYTF. The CDR3 DNA follows: TGCAGTGCTAATCAGGAGGGCCCGTCCCTTTATGGCTACACCTTC.

The chain joins TRBV6-1 to TRBJ1-5, with D perhaps matching TRBD1 (5 bases). Germline lookup yields CDR1 MNHNS and CDR2 SASEGT. CDR3 length equals 14 residues. V was pared by 6 bases and J by 3 bases, with 12 bases between. CDR3 in DNA: TGTGCCAGCAGGACCAGGGACCCCAATCAGCCCCAGCATTTT. It translates to CASRTRDPNQPQHF.

This clonotype was detected a few times. The chain employs TRBV28 and TRBJ2-1; unclear D gene. The V end lost 7 bases, the J end lost 9 bases, and 13 bases lay between the germline ends. Germline lookup yields CDR1 MDHEN and CDR2 SYDVKM. The CDR3 contains 12 residues. The CDR3: CASTDWWGEQFF. The DNA of the CDR3 is TGTGCCAGCACCGACTGGTGGGGTGAGCAGTTCTTC.

The CDR3 loop reads CASTLTLGVDTQYF. CDR3 in DNA: TGTGCCAGCACCTTAACGCTTGGGGTTGATACGCAGTATTTT. The rearrangement joins TRBV12-3 or TRBV12-4 to TRBJ2-3; no reliable D call. The V gene lost 7 bases and the J gene lost 6 bases, with 17 bases spanning the gap. This CDR3 comprises 14 residues.

This sequence joins TRBV7-9 and TRBJ2-3; 11 bases agree with TRBD1. The CDR3 length is 15 residues. V shed 3 bases and J 4 bases; nucleotides not matched to a gene: 3. The germline gives CDR1 SEHNR, CDR2 FQNEAQ (reference sequence). The CDR3 coding sequence is TGTGCCAGCAGCTTCGGACAGGGGGCGTCAGATACGCAGTATTTT. It codes for CASSFGQGASDTQYF.

This clonotype appeared a few times. The rearrangement joins TRBV20-1 to TRBJ1-4; D gene uncertain. This CDR3 has 13 amino acids. CDR1 and CDR2 (germline): DFQATT, SNEGSKA (reference sequence). Trimming pared 3 bases from V and 4 bases from J, leaving 9 bases between. The CDR3 protein is CSARVQINEKLFF. In nucleotides, the CDR3 is TGCAGTGCTAGGGTACAGATTAATGAAAAACTGTTTTTT.

This clonotype was found many times. The chain recombines TRBV28 with TRBJ1-2; no clear D gene. Germline-derived CDR1 and CDR2 are MDHEN and SYDVKM. The CDR3 is 12 amino acids. Between the trimmed V and J ends, which lost 3 bases and 7 bases, there was a span of 9 bases. The CDR3 sequence is CASSFRELGYTF. CDR3 DNA: TGTGCCAGCAGTTTTAGGGAGCTTGGCTACACCTTC.

This chain links TRBV6-5 with TRBJ2-7, with TRBD2 as a possible D gene (6 bases). Looked up from germline, CDR1 is MNHEY and CDR2 is SVGAGI. The CDR3 extends over 15 amino acids. Trimming left V 0 bases short and J 5 bases short, with 14 bases between. CDR3 sequence: CASSYSSGSGDEQYF. Written as DNA, the CDR3 is TGTGCCAGCAGTTACTCTTCCGGGAGTGGTGACGAGCAGTACTTC.